Below, 6 T cell receptor beta chains from the same sample are listed, as sequenced in a study of T cell responses to AZD1222 COVID-19 vaccine. Data came from immunoSEQ multiplex PCR; TCRdb stores just in-frame clones and leaves some out. This sample yields 90,000 to 150,000 clones, of which about nine tenths are seen a single time; approximately 2.5% belongs to the top ten. The sample here was peripheral blood, taken 28 days after the second AZD1222 dose. These TCRs come from an adult who received the AZD1222 COVID-19 vaccine.

The V call is TRBV7-2, the J call TRBJ1-5; 11 bases map to TRBD1. V shed 5 bases and J 7 bases; nucleotides not matched to a gene: 7. Per germline, CDR1 SGHTA and CDR2 FQGNSA. The CDR3 extends over 15 amino acids. The CDR3 reads CASSPGQGENQPQHF. The DNA of the CDR3 is TGTGCCAGCAGCCCGGGACAGGGGGAGAACCAGCCCCAGCATTTT.

The J gene is TRBJ1-2, the V gene TRBV20-1; a possible D gene is TRBD1 (6 bases). The CDR3 is made up of 11 amino acids. CDR1 is DFQATT, CDR2 SNEGSKA, per germline (reference sequence). Between the trimmed V and J ends, which lost 4 bases and 5 bases, there was a span of 8 bases. The CDR3 sequence is CSATTGYGYTF. The CDR3 bases are TGCAGTGCTACCACAGGGTATGGCTACACCTTC.

J is TRBJ2-7 and V is TRBV6-5; the D gene could be TRBD1 or TRBD2 (7 bases each). Germline V gives CDR1 MNHEY, CDR2 SVGAGI. There are 15 residues in the CDR3. Trimming pared 0 bases from V and 4 bases from J, leaving 13 bases between. The CDR3 bases are TGTGCCAGCAGTTACTCGGGAGGGGGCTGGTACGAGCAGTACTTC. It translates to CASSYSGGGWYEQYF.

The rearrangement uses TRBV12-5 and TRBJ2-3; possibly TRBD2 for D (5 bases). Looked up from germline, CDR1 is LGHNT and CDR2 is FRNRAP. The CDR3 covers 18 residues. Deletions cut 0 bases from V and 3 bases from J, with 19 bases between. The CDR3 loop is CASGLVPRSRELTDTQYF. Here the CDR3 DNA reads TGTGCTAGTGGTTTGGTACCCCGTTCTAGGGAGCTAACAGATACGCAGTATTTT.

The chain is built from TRBV7-2 and TRBJ2-2; D uncertain. Trimming removed 0 bases from V and 5 bases from J, with 7 bases in between. The CDR3 runs 14 residues. Germline V gives CDR1 SGHTA, CDR2 FQGNSA. CDR3 nucleotide sequence: TGTGCCAGCAGCTTAGCGCTGCGTACCGGGGAGCTGTTTTTT. It yields the protein CASSLALRTGELFF.

The V gene is TRBV18, the J gene TRBJ2-2, with D possibly TRBD1 on 5 matching bases. This CDR3 has 16 residues. CDR1 is KGHSH and CDR2 is LQKENI in the germline V gene. The ends were cut back, 3 bases at V and 5 bases at J, with 16 bases in the middle. Here the CDR3 DNA reads TGTGCCAGCTCACCGAGAGCGCAGGGAAGGACCGGGGAGCTGTTTTTT. This codes for CASSPRAQGRTGELFF. Full variable domain (outside the CDR3, taken from reference TRBV18 and TRBJ2-2): NAGVMQNPRHLVRRRGQEARLRCSPMKGHSHVYWYRQLPEEGLKFMVYLQKENIIDESGMPKERFSAEFPKEGPSILRIQQVVRGDSAAYFCASSPRAQGRTGELFFGEGSRLTVL.